This T cell receptor beta chain was profiled in a study of T cells in Graves' hyperthyroidism and ophthalmopathy. The overall study: Any treatment followed the collection of peripheral blood at initial diagnosis. Study-wide results and limits: In the blood, most expanded thyroid clonotypes above 0.001 appeared as well.

Newly diagnosed hyperthyroidism patients aged 18 to 65 years had disease lasting under 2 months. As for this clonotype: The antigen remains unidentified.

Germline values: CDR1 SEHNR, CDR2 FQNEAQ (reference sequence). The junction had 9 bases not matched to a gene; V was cut back by 5 bases and J by 5 bases. CDR3 length: 15 amino acids. The source material, RNA transcripts, was used to amplify TCR beta CDR3 regions. Carried out on the TCR CDR3, a first-round RT-PCR used the HTBI primer set. TCRdb re-called the multiplex PCR reads through MiXCR, storing one row per CDR3 protein. The sample lists around 97,000 distinct CDR3 sequences; about half were seen once. The sequenced material came from blood. The rearrangement joins TRBV7-9 to TRBJ2-7, with 10 bases fitting TRBD1. The clonotype comes from a man aged 35-49 years with Graves' hyperthyroidism. The CDR3 DNA reads as TGTGCCAGCAGCATGGGGGACAGGGGAGTACACGAGCAGTACTTC. Its translation is CASSMGDRGVHEQYF.